The rows below give T cell receptor beta chains drawn from one sample of a study of cytomegalovirus exposure and HLA in healthy donors. TCRdb's copy holds only in-frame clones and misses some; the assay was immunoSEQ multiplex PCR. The repertoire has under 200,000 clones, 86% of them found once; the top ten carry 2% to 2.5%. Sequencing used PBMCs. The receptors derive from a woman under 30 in good health and CMV-seronegative. Both conserved end residues are part of each CDR3. Fields, in order: clone size, V gene, D gene, J gene, CDR3 protein, CDR3 DNA. D genes are given only for firm matches. Some rows have no size entry. The others give once, few or many, or a class for an expanded clone.

few	TRBV7-2	.	TRBJ1-5	CASRRTNGHQPQHF	TGTGCCAGCAGAAGGACAAACGGCCACCAGCCCCAGCATTTT
.	TRBV19	.	TRBJ1-5	CASSLFTSQPQHF	TGTGCCAGTAGTTTATTTACTAGTCAGCCCCAGCATTTT
.	TRBV5-1	TRBD1	TRBJ1-1	CASSSRDRNTEAFF	TGCGCCAGCAGCTCCCGGGACAGGAACACTGAAGCTTTCTTT
.	TRBV12-5	TRBD1	TRBJ2-7	CASGLVRTGPYEQYF	TGTGCTAGTGGTTTGGTGAGGACAGGACCCTACGAGCAGTACTTC
.	TRBV6-1	.	TRBJ2-7	CASSDFLDEQYF	TGTGCCAGCAGTGATTTTCTAGACGAGCAGTACTTC
.	TRBV7-9	TRBD1	TRBJ1-4	CASTEGGHRAGEKLFF	TGTGCCAGCACCGAAGGGGGCCACAGGGCCGGGGAAAAACTGTTTTTT
.	TRBV2	.	TRBJ2-2	CASTLAGIVTGELFF	TGTGCCAGCACCCTTGCAGGGATTGTCACCGGGGAGCTGTTTTTT
.	TRBV5-1	.	TRBJ1-1	CASSLGSRVNTEAFF	TGCGCCAGCAGCTTGGGATCCAGGGTAAACACTGAAGCTTTCTTT
few	TRBV27	.	TRBJ1-4	CASSLSRNEKLFF	TGTGCCAGCAGTTTATCGAGAAATGAAAAACTGTTTTTT
.	TRBV19	.	TRBJ1-5	CASSIRGGSNQPQHF	TGTGCCAGTAGTATTCGGGGTGGAAGCAATCAGCCCCAGCATTTT
.	TRBV5-4	TRBD1	TRBJ2-7	CASSLESWGQPYEQYF	TGTGCCAGCAGCTTGGAATCCTGGGGACAGCCCTACGAGCAGTACTTC
.	TRBV5-1	.	TRBJ1-1	CASSLGQGRAFF	TGCGCCAGCAGCTTGGGCCAGGGAAGGGCTTTCTTT
.	TRBV30	.	TRBJ2-7	CAWSVFGGRAREQYF	TGTGCCTGGAGTGTATTTGGTGGGCGGGCCCGGGAGCAGTACTTC
once	TRBV7-3	.	TRBJ1-1	CASSLTGGQSGTEAFF	TGTGCCAGCAGCTTAACTGGTGGACAGAGTGGCACTGAAGCTTTCTTT
.	TRBV27	.	TRBJ2-7	CASSSSLPRQLSSYEQYF	TGTGCCAGCAGTTCATCTCTCCCGAGACAGCTCAGCTCCTACGAGCAGTACTTC
.	TRBV10-3	.	TRBJ1-1	CATTPTGRSTEAFF	TGTGCCACCACACCCACAGGGCGGAGCACTGAAGCTTTCTTT
few	TRBV6-1	.	TRBJ2-7	CASSEAETGPYEQYF	TGTGCCAGCAGTGAAGCGGAGACAGGTCCCTACGAGCAGTACTTC
.	TRBV7-2	.	TRBJ2-7	CASSPYLANEQYF	TGTGCCAGCAGCCCCTACCTAGCTAACGAGCAGTACTTC
few	TRBV6-5	.	TRBJ2-2	CASSYSALPPHGELFF	TGTGCCAGCAGTTACTCGGCCCTTCCCCCGCACGGGGAGCTGTTTTTT
.	TRBV29-1	.	TRBJ2-1	CSVATGRTYNEQFF	TGCAGCGTCGCGACAGGGAGGACTTACAATGAGCAGTTCTTC
.	TRBV4-1	TRBD1	TRBJ1-1	CASSHQQGTLNTEAFF	TGCGCCAGCAGCCACCAACAGGGGACTCTGAACACTGAAGCTTTCTTT
.	TRBV6-5	TRBD1	TRBJ1-6	CASSRQGPYNSPLHF	TGTGCCAGCAGTCGACAGGGCCCGTATAATTCACCCCTCCACTTT
.	TRBV20-1	.	TRBJ2-1	CSAPRDNEQFF	TGCAGTGCCCCCCGTGACAATGAGCAGTTCTTC
few	TRBV7-2	.	TRBJ1-1	CASSHGGGGTEAFF	TGTGCCAGCAGCCACGGGGGAGGAGGGACTGAAGCTTTCTTT
.	TRBV4-3	TRBD1	TRBJ1-4	CASSQDLGTGGGKLFF	TGCGCCAGCAGCCAAGACCTCGGGACAGGGGGAGGAAAACTGTTTTTT
.	TRBV30	.	TRBJ1-1	CAWSVANTEAFF	TGTGCCTGGAGTGTAGCTAACACTGAAGCTTTCTTT
.	TRBV7-9	TRBD1	TRBJ1-5	CASSPPPTFDRAGQPQHF	TGTGCCAGCAGCCCTCCTCCAACCTTCGACAGGGCGGGCCAGCCCCAGCATTTT
.	TRBV13	TRBD1	TRBJ2-1	CASSLYKQGKEQFF	TGTGCCAGCAGTTTATATAAACAGGGGAAAGAGCAGTTCTTC
few	TRBV5-6	.	TRBJ1-4	CASSLKSGGTNEKLFF	TGTGCCAGCAGCTTGAAATCTGGCGGTACTAATGAAAAACTGTTTTTT
.	TRBV7-2	TRBD2	TRBJ2-1	CASSLASGASSYNEQFF	TGTGCCAGCAGCTTAGCTAGCGGGGCGAGCTCCTACAATGAGCAGTTCTTC
.	TRBV5-1	.	TRBJ2-5	CASSLDQETQYF	TGCGCCAGCAGCCTAGACCAAGAGACCCAGTACTTC
.	TRBV4-3	TRBD2	TRBJ2-7	CASSPGTSVSYEQYF	TGCGCCAGCAGCCCTGGGACTAGCGTGTCCTACGAGCAGTACTTC
.	TRBV4-1	TRBD1	TRBJ1-5	CASSQARDSRPQHF	TGCGCCAGCAGCCAAGCCAGGGACAGTCGCCCCCAGCATTTT